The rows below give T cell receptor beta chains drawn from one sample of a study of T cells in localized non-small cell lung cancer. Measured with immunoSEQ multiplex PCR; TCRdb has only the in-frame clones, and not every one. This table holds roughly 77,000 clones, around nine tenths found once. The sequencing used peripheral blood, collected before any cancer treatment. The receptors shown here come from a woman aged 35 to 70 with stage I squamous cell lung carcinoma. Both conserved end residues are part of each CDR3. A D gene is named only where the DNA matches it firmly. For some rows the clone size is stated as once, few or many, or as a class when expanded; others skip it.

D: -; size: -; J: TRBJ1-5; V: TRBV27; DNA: TGTGCCAGCAGTCTGGGGGGGATCAATCAGCCCCAGCATTTT; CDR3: CASSLGGINQPQHF
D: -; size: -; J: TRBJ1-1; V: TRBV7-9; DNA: TGTGCCAGCAGCTCGACCTCTGAAGCTTTCTTT; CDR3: CASSSTSEAFF
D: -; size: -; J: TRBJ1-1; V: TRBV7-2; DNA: TGTGCCAGCAGCTTAGGCCGGAGGACTGAAGCTTTCTTT; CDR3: CASSLGRRTEAFF
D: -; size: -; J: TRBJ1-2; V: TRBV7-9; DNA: TGTGCCAGCAGCTTCGGACAGCTACAGGCTAACTATGGCTACACCTTC; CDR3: CASSFGQLQANYGYTF
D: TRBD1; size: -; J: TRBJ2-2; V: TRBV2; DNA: TGTGCCAGCAGTGACAGACAGGGGGCCGGGGAGCTGTTTTTT; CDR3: CASSDRQGAGELFF
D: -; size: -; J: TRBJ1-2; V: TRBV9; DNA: TGTGCCAGCAGCGTATCGGGGGATCCTAACTATGGCTACACCTTC; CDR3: CASSVSGDPNYGYTF
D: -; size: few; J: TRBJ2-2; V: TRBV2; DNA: TGTGCCAGCATCAGGGGAGCGAACACCGGGGAGCTGTTTTTT; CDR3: CASIRGANTGELFF
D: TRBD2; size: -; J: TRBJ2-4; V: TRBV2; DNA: TGTGCCAGCAGCCCCAGAGGACTAGATCGGAACATTCAGTACTTC; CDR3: CASSPRGLDRNIQYF
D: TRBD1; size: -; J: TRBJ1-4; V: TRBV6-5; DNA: TGTGCCAGCAGGAAAAAACAGGGGGCTGTCGAAAAACTGTTTTTT; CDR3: CASRKKQGAVEKLFF
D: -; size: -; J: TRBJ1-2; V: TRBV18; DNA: TGTGCCAGCTCACCCAGCGAGTCTTCCTATGGCTACACCTTC; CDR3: CASSPSESSYGYTF
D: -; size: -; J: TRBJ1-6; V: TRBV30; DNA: TGTGCCTGGGCCCTGGGGGGCTCCTATAATTCACCCCTCCACTTT; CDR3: CAWALGGSYNSPLHF
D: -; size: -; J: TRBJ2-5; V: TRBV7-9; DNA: TGTGCCAGCAGCTTAGGAGACTTCACGAGGGGAGAGACCCAGTACTTC; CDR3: CASSLGDFTRGETQYF
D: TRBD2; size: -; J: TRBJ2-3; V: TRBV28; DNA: TGTGCCAGCAGTCCGGGGGGACGGACCACAGATACGCAGTATTTT; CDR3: CASSPGGRTTDTQYF
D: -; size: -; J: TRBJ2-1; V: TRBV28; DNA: TGTGCCAGCAGTTTAGAGGGACTCCCCAGGGAGCAGTTCTTC; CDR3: CASSLEGLPREQFF
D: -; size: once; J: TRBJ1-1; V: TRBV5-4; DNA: TGTGCCAGCAGCCCTTTGGGGGGTGAAGCTTTCTTT; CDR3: CASSPLGGEAFF
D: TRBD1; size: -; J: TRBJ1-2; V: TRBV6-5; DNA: TGTGCCAGCAGTCCGCAGGGGACAGGCTTTCACGGCTACACCTTC; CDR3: CASSPQGTGFHGYTF
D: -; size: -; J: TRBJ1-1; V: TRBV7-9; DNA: TGTGCCAGCAGCAAGAATCAAGAAGGAGCTTTCTTT; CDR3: CASSKNQEGAFF
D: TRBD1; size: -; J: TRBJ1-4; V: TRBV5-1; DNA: TGCGCCAGCAGCTCCGACCGACCGGGACAGGGCACTAATGAAAAACTGTTTTTT; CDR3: CASSSDRPGQGTNEKLFF
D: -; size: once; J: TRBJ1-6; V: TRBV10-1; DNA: TGCGCCAGCAGTGTGAGGCAGGTAAGTGGTGGTTCACCCCTCCACTTT; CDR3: CASSVRQVSGGSPLHF
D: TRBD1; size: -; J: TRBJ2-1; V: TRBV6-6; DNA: TGTGCCAGCAGATCCGGGACAGGGGGGAATGAGCAGTTCTTC; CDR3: CASRSGTGGNEQFF
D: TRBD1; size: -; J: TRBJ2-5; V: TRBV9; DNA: TGTGCCAGCAGCCCACAAGGACAGGCCAAAGAGACCCAGTACTTC; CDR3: CASSPQGQAKETQYF
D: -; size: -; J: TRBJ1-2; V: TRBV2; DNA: TGTGCCAGCAGTGGGACTAACGACGGACGCTACACCTTC; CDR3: CASSGTNDGRYTF
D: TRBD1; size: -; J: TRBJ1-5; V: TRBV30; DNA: TGTGCCTGGAGTCGGGACAGCCGCCAGCCCCAGCATTTT; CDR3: CAWSRDSRQPQHF
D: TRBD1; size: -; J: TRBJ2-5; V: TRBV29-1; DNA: TGCAGTCTTGGACAGGGAGAGACCCAGTACTTC; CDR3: CSLGQGETQYF
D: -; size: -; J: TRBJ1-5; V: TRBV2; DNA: TGTGCCACTCAAGGGGGGTCAGGTCAGCCCCAGCATTTT; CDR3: CATQGGSGQPQHF
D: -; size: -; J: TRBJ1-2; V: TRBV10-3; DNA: TGTGCCATCAGGGGGGACGGAGCTAACTATGGCTACACCTTC; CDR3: CAIRGDGANYGYTF
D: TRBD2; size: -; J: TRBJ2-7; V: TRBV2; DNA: TGTGCCAACGGGAGGGAGGTAAACACCTACGAGCAGTACTTC; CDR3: CANGREVNTYEQYF